This T cell receptor (beta chain) was sequenced in a study of CD8 T cells in acute hepatitis C reinfection. Germline V gene sequence: CDR1 GTSNPN, CDR2 SVGIG (reference sequence). J gave up 5 bases and V 2 bases, and 5 bases lay outside the gene matches. The CDR3 covers 13 residues. Time point noted: naive CD8 control sorted from an acute-time-point sample. TCRdb's copy holds only in-frame clones and misses some; the assay was immunoSEQ multiplex PCR. The profile shows 30,000 to 40,000 clones, around nine tenths of them singletons. Sequencing was performed on naive CD8+ T cells from PBMCs. The TCR comes from a man aged 25 to 40 with chronic hepatitis C. The chain links TRBV30 to TRBJ2-5, with 7 nucleotides matching TRBD1. This CDR3 is CAWSPGGRETQYF. The CDR3 DNA reads as TGTGCCTGGAGTCCAGGGGGACGGGAGACCCAGTACTTC.